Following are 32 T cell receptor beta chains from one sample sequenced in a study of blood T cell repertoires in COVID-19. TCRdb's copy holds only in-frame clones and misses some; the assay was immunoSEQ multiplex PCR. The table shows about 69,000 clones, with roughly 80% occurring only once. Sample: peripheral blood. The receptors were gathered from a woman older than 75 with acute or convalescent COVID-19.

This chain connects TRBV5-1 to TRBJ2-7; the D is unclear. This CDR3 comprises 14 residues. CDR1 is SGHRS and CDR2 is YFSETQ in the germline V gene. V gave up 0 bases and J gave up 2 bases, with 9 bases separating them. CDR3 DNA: TGCGCCAGCAGCTTGGTGGCGGAGCCCTACGAGCAGTACTTC. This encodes CASSLVAEPYEQYF. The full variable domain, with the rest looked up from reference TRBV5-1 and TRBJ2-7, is KAGVTQTPRYLIKTRGQQVTLSCSPISGHRSVSWYQQTPGQGLQFLFEYFSETQRNKGNFPGRFSGRQFSNSRSEMNVSTLELGDSALYLCASSLVAEPYEQYFGPGTRLTVT.

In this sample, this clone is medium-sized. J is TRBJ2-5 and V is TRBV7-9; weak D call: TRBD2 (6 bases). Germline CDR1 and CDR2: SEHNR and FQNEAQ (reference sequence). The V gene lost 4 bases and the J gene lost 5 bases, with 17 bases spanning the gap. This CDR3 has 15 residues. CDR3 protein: CASSSPGGALETQYF. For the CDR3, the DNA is TGTGCCAGCAGCTCCCCCGGCGGGGCTCTGGAGACCCAGTACTTC.

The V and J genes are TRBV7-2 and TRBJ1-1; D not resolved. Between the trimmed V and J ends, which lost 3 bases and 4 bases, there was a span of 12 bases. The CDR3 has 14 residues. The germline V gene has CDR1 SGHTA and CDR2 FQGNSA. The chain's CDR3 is CASSLRSSGTEAFF. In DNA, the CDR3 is TGTGCCAGCAGCTTGAGGTCATCGGGCACTGAAGCTTTCTTT.

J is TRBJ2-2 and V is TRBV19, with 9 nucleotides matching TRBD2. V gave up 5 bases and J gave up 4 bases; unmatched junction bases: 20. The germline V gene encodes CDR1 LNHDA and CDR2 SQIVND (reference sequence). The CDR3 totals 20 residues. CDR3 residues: CASSLGVGGDLAGPTGELFF. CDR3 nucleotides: TGTGCCAGTAGTCTGGGGGTAGGGGGGGACCTAGCGGGGCCCACCGGGGAGCTGTTTTTT.

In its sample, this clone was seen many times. CDR3 amino acids: CASSIGRGARSTQYF. Written as DNA, the CDR3 is TGTGCCAGTAGTATAGGTCGCGGGGCACGGAGTACCCAGTACTTC. The chain joins TRBV19 to TRBJ2-5, with D possibly matching TRBD2 (6 bases). This CDR3 comprises 15 residues. Germline-derived CDR1 and CDR2 are LNHDA and SQIVND (reference sequence). Between the trimmed V and J ends, which lost 1 base and 8 bases, there was a span of 17 bases.

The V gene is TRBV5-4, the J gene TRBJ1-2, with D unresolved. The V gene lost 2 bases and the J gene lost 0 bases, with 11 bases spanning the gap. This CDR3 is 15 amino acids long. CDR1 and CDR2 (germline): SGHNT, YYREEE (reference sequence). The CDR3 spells CASSFRRVANYGYTF. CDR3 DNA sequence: TGTGCCAGCAGCTTTCGGAGGGTAGCTAACTATGGCTACACCTTC.

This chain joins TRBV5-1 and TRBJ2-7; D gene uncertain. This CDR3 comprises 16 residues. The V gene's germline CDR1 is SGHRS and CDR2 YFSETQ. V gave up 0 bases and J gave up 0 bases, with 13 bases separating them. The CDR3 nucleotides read TGCGCCAGCAGCTTGGTTGGCAGATTAAGCTCCTACGAGCAGTACTTC. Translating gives CASSLVGRLSSYEQYF.

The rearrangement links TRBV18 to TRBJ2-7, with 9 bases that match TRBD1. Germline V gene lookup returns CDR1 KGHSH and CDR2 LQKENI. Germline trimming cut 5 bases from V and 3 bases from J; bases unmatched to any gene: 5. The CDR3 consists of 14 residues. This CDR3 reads CASSRDRDDYEQYF. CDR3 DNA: TGTGCCAGCTCAAGGGACAGGGACGACTACGAGCAGTACTTC.

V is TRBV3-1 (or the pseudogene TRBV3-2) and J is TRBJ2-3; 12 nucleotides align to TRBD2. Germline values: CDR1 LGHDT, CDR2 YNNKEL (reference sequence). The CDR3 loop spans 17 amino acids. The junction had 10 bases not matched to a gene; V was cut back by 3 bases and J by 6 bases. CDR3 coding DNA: TGTGCCAGCAGCCATGGACTACTAGCGGGGGGCTTCGATACGCAGTATTTT. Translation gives CASSHGLLAGGFDTQYF.

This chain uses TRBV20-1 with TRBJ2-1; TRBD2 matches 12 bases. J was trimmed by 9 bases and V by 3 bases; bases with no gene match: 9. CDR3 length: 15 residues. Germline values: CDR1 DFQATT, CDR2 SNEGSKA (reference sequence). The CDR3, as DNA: TGCAGTGCTAGTCCCCTAGCGGGGGGGAACTTTGAGCAGTTCTTC. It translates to CSASPLAGGNFEQFF.

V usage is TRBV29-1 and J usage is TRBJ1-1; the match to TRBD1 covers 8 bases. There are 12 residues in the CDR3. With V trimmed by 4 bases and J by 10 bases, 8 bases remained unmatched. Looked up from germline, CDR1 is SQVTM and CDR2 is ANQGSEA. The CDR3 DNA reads TGCAGCGTTGTAGGACAGGGTGGGGTAGCTTTCTTT. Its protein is CSVVGQGGVAFF.

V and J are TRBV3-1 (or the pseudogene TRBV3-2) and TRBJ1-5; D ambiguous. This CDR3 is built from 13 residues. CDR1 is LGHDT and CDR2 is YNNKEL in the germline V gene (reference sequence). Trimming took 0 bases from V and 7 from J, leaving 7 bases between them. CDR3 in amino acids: CASSQDRRQPQHF. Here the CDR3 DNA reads TGTGCCAGCAGCCAAGATAGGCGGCAGCCCCAGCATTTT.

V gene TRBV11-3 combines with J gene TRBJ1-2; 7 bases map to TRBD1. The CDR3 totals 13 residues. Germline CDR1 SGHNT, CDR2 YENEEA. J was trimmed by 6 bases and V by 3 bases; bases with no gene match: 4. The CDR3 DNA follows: TGTGCCAGCAGCTTCCTAACAGGGGATGGCTACACCTTC. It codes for CASSFLTGDGYTF.

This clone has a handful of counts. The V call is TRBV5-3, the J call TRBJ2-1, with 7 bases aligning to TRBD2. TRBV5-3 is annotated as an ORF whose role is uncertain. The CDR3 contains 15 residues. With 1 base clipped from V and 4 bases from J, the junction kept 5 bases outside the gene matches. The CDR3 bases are TGTGCCAGAAGCTTGAGCGGGGCCGTATACAATGAGCAGTTCTTC. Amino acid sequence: CARSLSGAVYNEQFF.

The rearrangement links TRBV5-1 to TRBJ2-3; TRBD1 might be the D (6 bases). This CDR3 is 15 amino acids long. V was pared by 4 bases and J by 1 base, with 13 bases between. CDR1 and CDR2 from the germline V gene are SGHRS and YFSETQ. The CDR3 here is CASSLGQFGTDTQYF. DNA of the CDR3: TGCGCCAGCAGCCTTGGACAGTTCGGCACAGATACGCAGTATTTT.

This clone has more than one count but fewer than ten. CDR3 DNA sequence: TGTGCCAGCAGTCCTCGGGACAGAACACGCTCTGGAAACACCATATATTTT. This sequence encodes CASSPRDRTRSGNTIYF. The rearrangement links TRBV6-6 to TRBJ1-3, with 7 positions matching TRBD1. The CDR3 loop spans 17 amino acids. CDR1 and CDR2 (germline): MNHNY, SVGAGI (reference sequence). The junction had 10 bases not matched to a gene; V was cut back by 5 bases and J by 0 bases.

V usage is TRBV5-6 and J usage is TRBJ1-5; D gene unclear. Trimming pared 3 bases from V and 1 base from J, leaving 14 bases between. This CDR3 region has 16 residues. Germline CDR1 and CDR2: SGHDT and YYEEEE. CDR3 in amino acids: CASSSLGEGSNQPQHF. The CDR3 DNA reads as TGTGCCAGCAGCTCTCTCGGGGAGGGAAGCAATCAGCCCCAGCATTTT.

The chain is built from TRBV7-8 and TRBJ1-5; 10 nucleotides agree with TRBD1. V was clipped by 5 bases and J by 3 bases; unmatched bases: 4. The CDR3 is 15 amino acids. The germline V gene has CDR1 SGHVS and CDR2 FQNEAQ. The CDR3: CASSPGTGDNQPQHF. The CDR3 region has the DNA TGTGCCAGCAGCCCCGGGACAGGGGACAATCAGCCCCAGCATTTT.

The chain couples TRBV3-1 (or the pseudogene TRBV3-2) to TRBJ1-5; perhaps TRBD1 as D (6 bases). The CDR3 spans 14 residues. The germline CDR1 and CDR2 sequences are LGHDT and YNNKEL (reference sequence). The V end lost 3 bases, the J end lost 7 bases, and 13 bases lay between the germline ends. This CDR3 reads CASSQDLTGQPQHF. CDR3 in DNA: TGTGCCAGCAGCCAGGACCTAACAGGGCAGCCCCAGCATTTT.

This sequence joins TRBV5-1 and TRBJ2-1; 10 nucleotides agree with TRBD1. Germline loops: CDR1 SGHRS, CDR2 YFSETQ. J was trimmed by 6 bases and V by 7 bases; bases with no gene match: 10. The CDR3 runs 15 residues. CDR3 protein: CASEYSGQGSNEQFF. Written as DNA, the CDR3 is TGCGCCAGCGAATACTCGGGACAGGGGAGCAATGAGCAGTTCTTC.

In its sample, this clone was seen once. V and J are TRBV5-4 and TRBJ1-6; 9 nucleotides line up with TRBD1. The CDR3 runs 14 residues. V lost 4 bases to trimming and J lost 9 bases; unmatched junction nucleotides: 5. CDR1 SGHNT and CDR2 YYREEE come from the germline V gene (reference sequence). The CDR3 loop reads CASSTTGGGSPLHF. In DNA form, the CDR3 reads TGTGCCAGCAGCACGACAGGGGGAGGTTCACCCCTCCACTTT.

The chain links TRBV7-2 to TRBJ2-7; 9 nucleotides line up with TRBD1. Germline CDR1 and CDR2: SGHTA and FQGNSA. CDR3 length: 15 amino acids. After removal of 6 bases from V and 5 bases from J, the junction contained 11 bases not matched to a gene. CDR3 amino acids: CASSKRTGERNEQYF. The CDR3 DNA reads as TGTGCCAGCAGTAAACGGACAGGGGAAAGGAACGAGCAGTACTTC.

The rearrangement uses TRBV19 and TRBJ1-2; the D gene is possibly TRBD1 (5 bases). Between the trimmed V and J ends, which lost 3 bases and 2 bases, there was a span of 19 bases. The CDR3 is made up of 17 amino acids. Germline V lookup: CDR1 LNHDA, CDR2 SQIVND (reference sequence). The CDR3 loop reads CASSIRMGRQVNYGYTF. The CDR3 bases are TGTGCCAGTAGTATTCGGATGGGGCGGCAGGTGAACTATGGCTACACCTTC.

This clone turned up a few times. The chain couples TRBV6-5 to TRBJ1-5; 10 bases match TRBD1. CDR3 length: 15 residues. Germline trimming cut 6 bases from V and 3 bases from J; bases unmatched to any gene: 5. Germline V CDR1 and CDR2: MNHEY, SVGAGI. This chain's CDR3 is CASRRTGGDNQPQHF. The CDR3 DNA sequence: TGTGCCAGCAGGAGGACAGGGGGTGACAATCAGCCCCAGCATTTT.

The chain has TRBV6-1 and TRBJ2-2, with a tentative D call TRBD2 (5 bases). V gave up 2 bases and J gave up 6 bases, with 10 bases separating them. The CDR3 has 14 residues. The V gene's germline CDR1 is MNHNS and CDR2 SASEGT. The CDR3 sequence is CASSERGRAGELFF. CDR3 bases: TGTGCCAGCAGTGAACGGGGAAGGGCCGGGGAGCTGTTTTTT.

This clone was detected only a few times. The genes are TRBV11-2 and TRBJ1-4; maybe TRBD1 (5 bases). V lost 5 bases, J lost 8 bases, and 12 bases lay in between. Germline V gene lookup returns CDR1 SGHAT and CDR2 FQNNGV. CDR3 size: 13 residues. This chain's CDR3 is CASSEPGREKLFF. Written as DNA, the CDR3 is TGTGCCAGCAGCGAACCAGGGAGGGAAAAACTGTTTTTT.

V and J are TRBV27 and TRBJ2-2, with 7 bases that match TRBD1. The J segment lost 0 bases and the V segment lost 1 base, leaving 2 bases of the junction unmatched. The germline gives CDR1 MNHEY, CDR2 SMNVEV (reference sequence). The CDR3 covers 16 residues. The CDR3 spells CASSLFGTANTGELFF. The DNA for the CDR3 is TGTGCCAGCAGTTTATTTGGGACAGCGAACACCGGGGAGCTGTTTTTT.

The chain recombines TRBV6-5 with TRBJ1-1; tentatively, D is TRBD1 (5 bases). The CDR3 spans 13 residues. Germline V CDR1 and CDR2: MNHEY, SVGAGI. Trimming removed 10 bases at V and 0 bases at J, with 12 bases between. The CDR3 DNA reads TGTGCCACCACAGGTTCCATGAACACTGAAGCTTTCTTT. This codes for CATTGSMNTEAFF.

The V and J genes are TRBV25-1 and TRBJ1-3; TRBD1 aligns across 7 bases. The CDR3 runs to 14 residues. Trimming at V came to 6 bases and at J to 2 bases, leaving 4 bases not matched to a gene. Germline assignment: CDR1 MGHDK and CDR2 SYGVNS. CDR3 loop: CASRRDRPGNTIYF. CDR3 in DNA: TGTGCCAGCAGGAGGGACAGACCTGGAAACACCATATATTTT. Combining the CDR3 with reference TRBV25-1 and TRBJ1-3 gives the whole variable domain EADIYQTPRYLVIGTGKKITLECSQTMGHDKMYWYQQDPGMELHLIHYSYGVNSTEKGDLSSESTVSRIRTEHFPLTLESARPSHTSQYLCASRRDRPGNTIYFGEGSWLTVV.

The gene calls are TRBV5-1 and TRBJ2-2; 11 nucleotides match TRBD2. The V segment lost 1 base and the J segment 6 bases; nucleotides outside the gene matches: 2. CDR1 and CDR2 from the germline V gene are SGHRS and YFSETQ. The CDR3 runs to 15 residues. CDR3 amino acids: CASSLLTSGAGELFF. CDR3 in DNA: TGCGCCAGCAGCTTGTTGACTAGCGGGGCCGGGGAGCTGTTTTTT.

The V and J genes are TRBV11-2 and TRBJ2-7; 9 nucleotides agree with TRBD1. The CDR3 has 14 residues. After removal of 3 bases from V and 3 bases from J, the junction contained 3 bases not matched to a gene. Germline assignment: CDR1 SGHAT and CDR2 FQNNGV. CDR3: CASSFRDRDYEQYF. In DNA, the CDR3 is TGTGCCAGCAGCTTCCGGGACAGGGACTACGAGCAGTACTTC.

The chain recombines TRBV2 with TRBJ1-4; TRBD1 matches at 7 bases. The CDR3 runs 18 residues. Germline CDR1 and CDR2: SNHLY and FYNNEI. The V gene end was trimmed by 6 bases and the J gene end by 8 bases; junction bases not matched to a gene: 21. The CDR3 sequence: CASRERITGAGAREKLFF. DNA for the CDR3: TGTGCCAGCAGAGAGAGGATAACAGGGGCGGGTGCGAGGGAAAAACTGTTTTTT.